This T cell receptor (beta chain) comes out of a study of T cell responses to AZD1222 COVID-19 vaccine. Regarding the study as a whole: Possibly, clonal diversity was underestimated; donors were largely white British and included more females. Across the whole spike, CD4 TCRs peaked at regions 160-218 and 743-854.

Generated by immunoSEQ multiplex PCR, the TCRdb table keeps only in-frame clones and is missing some. The table lists 110,000 to 150,000 clones, roughly 90% of them singletons. CDR1 and CDR2 from the germline V gene are SGDLS and YYNGEE. This CDR3 is built from 16 residues. Trimming shortened V by 0 bases and J by 0 bases, and 10 bases separated the two germline ends. A word on this clone: The antigen remains unidentified.

The sequenced sample was peripheral blood, obtained on day 0 of AZD1222 vaccination. The rearrangement links TRBV9 to TRBJ1-3; unclear D gene. This clonotype was obtained from an adult in good health. CDR3 sequence (DNA): TGTGCCAGCAGCGTAGGCCGTTCAGCCTCTGGAAACACCATATATTTT. Amino acid sequence: CASSVGRSASGNTIYF.